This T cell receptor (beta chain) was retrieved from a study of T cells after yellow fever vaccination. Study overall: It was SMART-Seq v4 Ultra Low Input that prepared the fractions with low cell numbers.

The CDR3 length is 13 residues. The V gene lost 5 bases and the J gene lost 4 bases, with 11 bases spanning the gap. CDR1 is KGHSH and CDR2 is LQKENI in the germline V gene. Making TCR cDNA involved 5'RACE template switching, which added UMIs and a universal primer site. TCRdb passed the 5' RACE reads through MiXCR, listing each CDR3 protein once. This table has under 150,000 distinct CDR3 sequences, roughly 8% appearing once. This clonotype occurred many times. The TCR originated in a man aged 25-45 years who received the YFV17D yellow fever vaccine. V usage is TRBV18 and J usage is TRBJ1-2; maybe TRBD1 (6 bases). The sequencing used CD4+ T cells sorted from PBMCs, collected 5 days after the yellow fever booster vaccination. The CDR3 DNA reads TGTGCCAGCTCATCGCGACAGGTCTATGGCTACACCTTC. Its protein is CASSSRQVYGYTF.